A single sample is the source of the 21 T cell receptor beta chains below, sequenced in a study of vaccination and CD4 T cells after COVID-19. Treatment denoted: 10-day PBMC culture with coronavirus spike peptide pools or control peptides (ViraFEST assay). With the Oncomine TCR Beta short-read assay, DNA from cultured CD4+ T cells was sequenced. TCRdb called the PCR reads again in MiXCR, with one record for every CDR3 protein. This table has tens of thousands of distinct CDR3 sequences, 43% appearing once. Which antigens these TCRs recognize remains unknown. The sample here was CD4+ T cells from blood, cultured in vitro, taken after SARS-CoV-2 vaccination. These receptor sequences come from a human donor who had recovered from COVID-19.

The chain recombines TRBV19 with TRBJ1-5; the match to TRBD1 covers 7 bases. There are 15 residues in the CDR3. CDR1 and CDR2 from the germline V gene are LNHDA and SQIVND (reference sequence). Trimming removed 6 bases from V and 6 bases from J; junction bases left unmatched: 11. Here the CDR3 reads CASSIQGSLGQPQHF. DNA for the CDR3: TGTGCCAGTAGCATACAGGGGAGCTTGGGTCAGCCCCAGCATTTT.

The chain carries TRBV10-3 and TRBJ2-1; 9 bases are a match to TRBD1. The junction had 4 bases not matched to a gene; V was cut back by 1 base and J by 6 bases. The CDR3 has 15 residues. Germline assignment: CDR1 ENHRY and CDR2 SYGVKD. The CDR3 reads CAISEWGQGTNEQFF. The CDR3 DNA sequence: TGTGCCATCAGTGAGTGGGGACAGGGCACCAATGAGCAGTTCTTC.

The CDR3, as DNA: TGTGCCAGCAGCGGATACCTAGGGTCCTACGAGCAGTACTTC. This translates into CASSGYLGSYEQYF. This chain links TRBV7-9 with TRBJ2-7; no definite D call. V lost 5 bases, J lost 1 base, and 12 bases lay in between. The CDR3 spans 14 residues. Germline V gene sequence: CDR1 SEHNR, CDR2 FQNEAQ (reference sequence).

The chain couples TRBV20-1 to TRBJ2-2; 16 bases line up with TRBD2. This CDR3 has 20 residues. Germline V CDR1 and CDR2: DFQATT, SNEGSKA (reference sequence). The CDR3 sequence: CSDLTPGLAGGLITTGELFF. Written as DNA, the CDR3 is TGCAGCGATCTCACCCCGGGACTAGCGGGGGGGTTAATTACGACCGGGGAGCTGTTTTTT.

This clonotype appeared once. The V and J genes are TRBV4-2 and TRBJ2-1; D ambiguous. Germline lookup yields CDR1 LGHNA and CDR2 YNFKEQ. The CDR3 has 14 amino acids. V was clipped by 0 bases and J by 8 bases, with 11 bases between them. DNA for the CDR3: TGTGCCAGCAGCCAAGACACCCAAGGGTATGAGCAGTTCTTC. Protein product: CASSQDTQGYEQFF.

The chain carries TRBV19 and TRBJ1-5; D is perhaps TRBD1 (6 bases). This CDR3 region has 16 residues. In germline, CDR1 is LNHDA, CDR2 SQIVND (reference sequence). Trimming took 7 bases from V and 2 from J, leaving 18 bases between them. This CDR3 is CASMVMGAGGNQPQHF. In nucleotides, the CDR3 is TGTGCCAGTATGGTTATGGGGGCCGGTGGCAATCAGCCCCAGCATTTT.

This clonotype appeared a few times. In nucleotides, the CDR3 is TGCAGTGCCGTCCGGGACGGCAACAATGAGCAGTTCTTC. It codes for CSAVRDGNNEQFF. This sequence joins TRBV20-1 and TRBJ2-1; D assignment may be TRBD1 or TRBD2 (5 bases each). Germline V gives CDR1 DFQATT, CDR2 SNEGSKA (reference sequence). This CDR3 region has 13 residues. The ends were cut back, 6 bases at V and 5 bases at J, with 14 bases in the middle.

This clonotype was seen more than once but under ten times. V and J are TRBV7-2 and TRBJ2-1, with 8 bases that match TRBD2. The CDR3 loop spans 13 amino acids. After removal of 5 bases from V and 10 bases from J, the junction contained 7 bases not matched to a gene. Germline assignment: CDR1 SGHTA and CDR2 FQGNSA. The CDR3 DNA reads TGTGCCAGCAGCCCACGGGGGGGCCTGGAGCAGTTCTTC. It yields the protein CASSPRGGLEQFF.

The chain is built from TRBV5-4 and TRBJ1-1, with TRBD1 matching 10 bases. The germline gives CDR1 SGHNT, CDR2 YYREEE (reference sequence). CDR3 length: 16 amino acids. Germline trimming cut 0 bases from V and 3 bases from J; bases unmatched to any gene: 5. In nucleotides, the CDR3 is TGTGCCAGCAGCTTGGCGGGACAGGGGCGGTACACTGAAGCTTTCTTT. Protein sequence: CASSLAGQGRYTEAFF.

This clonotype was found a few times. The V and J genes are TRBV6-1 and TRBJ2-5, with D possibly TRBD1 on 6 matching bases. The CDR3 spans 16 residues. Germline loops: CDR1 MNHNS, CDR2 SASEGT. V was cut by 7 bases and J by 1 base, with 19 bases left in between. The CDR3 protein is CASTTLGWTAQETQYF. Here the CDR3 DNA reads TGTGCCAGCACCACTCTAGGGTGGACAGCCCAAGAGACCCAGTACTTC.

V is TRBV20-1 and J is TRBJ1-1; D is unclear. V was clipped by 7 bases and J by 4 bases, with 10 bases between them. The germline V gene has CDR1 DFQATT and CDR2 SNEGSKA (reference sequence). CDR3 length equals 11 residues. The CDR3 DNA reads as TGCAGTGTCAGGAGGAGCACTGAAGCTTTCTTT. Translated, it gives CSVRRSTEAFF.

The J gene is TRBJ1-2, the V gene TRBV6-4, with TRBD1 identical over 8 bases. Looked up from germline, CDR1 is MRHNA and CDR2 is SNTAGT. Trimming took 5 bases from V and 4 from J; bases not matched to a gene: 12. The CDR3 sequence is 16 residues long. The CDR3 sequence is CASSRTPGGQAYGYTF. Written as DNA, the CDR3 is TGTGCCAGCAGTCGTACCCCTGGGGGACAGGCCTATGGCTACACCTTC.

The J gene is TRBJ1-3, the V gene TRBV25-1, with D possibly matching TRBD1 (6 bases). Per the germline V gene, CDR1 is MGHDK and CDR2 is SYGVNS. V lost 1 base to trimming and J lost 0 bases, with 25 bases between them. The CDR3 is 21 amino acids. CDR3 amino acids: CASSESVSLEGQLSSGNTIYF. CDR3 DNA sequence: TGTGCCAGCAGTGAATCCGTTAGCTTGGAGGGACAACTTAGCTCTGGAAACACCATATATTTT.

The chain couples TRBV10-3 to TRBJ1-1, with unresolved D. V gave up 6 bases and J gave up 4 bases, with 12 bases separating them. CDR1 and CDR2 from the germline V gene are ENHRY and SYGVKD. The CDR3 is made up of 13 amino acids. The CDR3 coding sequence is TGTGCCATCAGGGATCCATGGGGCACTGAAGCTTTCTTT. Protein product: CAIRDPWGTEAFF.

This sequence joins TRBV6-1 and TRBJ1-2, with 12 bases matching TRBD1. CDR1 and CDR2 from the germline V gene are MNHNS and SASEGT. The CDR3 is 15 amino acids. V lost 4 bases, J lost 8 bases, and 8 bases stayed unmatched. The CDR3 sequence is CASSASGTGGRGYTF. In DNA form, the CDR3 reads TGTGCCAGCAGTGCCTCCGGGACAGGGGGCCGGGGCTACACCTTC.

The chain employs TRBV7-2 and TRBJ1-2; TRBD1 aligns across 10 bases. The CDR3 consists of 15 residues. The junction had 10 bases not matched to a gene; V was cut back by 5 bases and J by 7 bases. Looked up from germline, CDR1 is SGHTA and CDR2 is FQGNSA. CDR3 residues: CASSPSRQGARGYTF. As DNA, the CDR3 is TGTGCCAGCAGCCCCTCCCGACAGGGGGCCCGTGGCTACACCTTC.

This clonotype was seen only a few times. The gene calls are TRBV12-3 or TRBV12-4 and TRBJ1-5; D remains ambiguous. The CDR3 length is 12 residues. V shed 8 bases and J shed 2 bases, with 7 bases lying between them. The CDR3 sequence: CASRGGNQPQHF. In DNA, the CDR3 is TGTGCCAGCCGAGGTGGCAATCAGCCCCAGCATTTT.

J is TRBJ1-1 and V is TRBV5-4, with 8 bases fitting TRBD1. V was clipped by 2 bases and J by 5 bases; unmatched bases: 5. Germline CDR1 and CDR2: SGHNT and YYREEE (reference sequence). The CDR3 has 14 amino acids. This CDR3 is CASSFPDRGTEAFF. In DNA form, the CDR3 reads TGTGCCAGCAGCTTTCCCGACAGGGGTACTGAAGCTTTCTTT.

This clonotype showed up just once. The gene calls are TRBV5-4 and TRBJ1-1, with 11 bases aligning to TRBD1. The CDR3 length is 16 residues. Germline CDR1 SGHNT, CDR2 YYREEE (reference sequence). J lost 6 bases, V lost 4 bases, and 11 bases had no gene match. The CDR3 reads CASSLDGTGGLAEAFF. In DNA, the CDR3 is TGTGCCAGCAGCCTGGACGGGACAGGGGGATTGGCTGAAGCTTTCTTT.

This clonotype has more than one count but fewer than ten. The chain joins TRBV6-2 or TRBV6-3 to TRBJ2-7; a weak D match, TRBD1 (6 bases). The CDR3 spans 16 residues. The V end was cut by 5 bases, the J end by 1 base, with 18 bases between. Per the germline V gene, CDR1 is MNHEY and CDR2 is SVGEGT. The CDR3 coding sequence is TGTGCCAGCAGTCCCCCCGAGAACAGGGAATCCTACGAGCAGTACTTC. Translation: CASSPPENRESYEQYF.

V is TRBV7-9 and J is TRBJ1-2; TRBD1 might be the D (5 bases). V lost 3 bases and J lost 8, with 16 bases in between. This CDR3 region has 14 residues. Germline V gene sequence: CDR1 SEHNR, CDR2 FQNEAQ (reference sequence). The CDR3 bases are TGTGCCAGCAGCTTCTCTCGGGGCTGGAAGGGCTACACCTTC. Amino acids: CASSFSRGWKGYTF.